These 29 T cell receptor beta chains share one sample of origin, sequenced in a study of cytomegalovirus exposure and HLA in healthy donors. A multiplex PCR was run with 60 Vbeta primers and 13 Jbeta primers. TCRdb keeps only in-frame clones here, not all; method: immunoSEQ multiplex PCR. The data show about 240,000 clones, with 70% to 90% seen just once and 0.2% to 0.25% held by the top ten. Material: PBMCs. The receptors shown here come from a girl aged 2 to 10 in good health and CMV-seronegative.

This clone was counted a few times. This chain uses TRBV5-6 with TRBJ2-2, with D perhaps TRBD2 (6 bases). Germline values: CDR1 SGHDT, CDR2 YYEEEE. The CDR3 sequence is 13 residues long. With 4 bases removed from V and 8 bases from J, the gap between germline ends came to 12 bases. In nucleotides, the CDR3 is TGTGCCAGCAGCGCCCGGGGGTTGGGGGAGCTGTTTTTT. Translation: CASSARGLGELFF.

V usage is TRBV7-6 and J usage is TRBJ2-7; 9 nucleotides agree with TRBD2. V was clipped by 4 bases and J by 2 bases; unmatched bases: 12. Germline V lookup: CDR1 SGHVS, CDR2 FNYEAQ. CDR3 length: 17 residues. The CDR3 sequence is CASSSGIAGVSTYEQYF. The CDR3 DNA sequence: TGTGCCAGCAGCTCCGGGATAGCGGGAGTGTCCACCTACGAGCAGTACTTC.

The CDR3 is CASGHPWDRQQVTQYF. In nucleotides, the CDR3 is TGTGCTAGTGGCCATCCTTGGGACAGGCAGCAGGTAACCCAGTACTTC. The chain joins TRBV12-5 to TRBJ2-5, with 8 bases fitting TRBD1. J was trimmed by 8 bases and V by 6 bases; bases with no gene match: 17. This CDR3 is 16 amino acids long. Germline CDR1 reads LGHNT; CDR2 reads FRNRAP. Together with reference TRBV12-5 and TRBJ2-5, the CDR3 gives the full variable domain: DARVTQTPRHKVTEMGQEVTMRCQPILGHNTVFWYRQTMMQGLELLAYFRNRAPLDDSGMPKDRFSAEMPDATLATLKIQPSEPRDSAVYFCASGHPWDRQQVTQYFGPGTRLLVL.

The chain is built from TRBV5-6 and TRBJ2-7; D is perhaps TRBD2 (6 bases). CDR1 SGHDT and CDR2 YYEEEE come from the germline V gene. V lost 3 bases to trimming and J lost 7 bases, with 14 bases between them. This CDR3 is built from 13 residues. The CDR3 loop is CASSSGLHGEQYF. The CDR3 region has the DNA TGTGCCAGCAGCTCGGGACTCCACGGTGAGCAGTACTTC.

This clone was seen a handful of times. The chain carries TRBV6-1 and TRBJ1-2; TRBD1 matches at 8 bases. J was trimmed by 2 bases and V by 5 bases; bases with no gene match: 7. Germline CDR1 and CDR2: MNHNS and SASEGT. The CDR3 extends over 15 amino acids. The CDR3 sequence: CASSTARTGNYGYTF. The CDR3 bases are TGTGCCAGCAGTACCGCCCGGACAGGGAACTATGGCTACACCTTC.

The V and J genes are TRBV29-1 and TRBJ2-1; D gene unclear. The CDR3 has 13 residues. V lost 7 bases and J lost 3, with 13 bases in between. Germline CDR1 reads SQVTM; CDR2 reads ANQGSEA. Here the CDR3 DNA reads TGCAGCGGGGCTCCCCCGAGCTACAATGAGCAGTTCTTC. Amino acid sequence: CSGAPPSYNEQFF.

The genes are TRBV30 and TRBJ1-5; 11 bases agree with TRBD1. Germline CDR1 is GTSNPN and CDR2 is SVGIG (reference sequence). This CDR3 has 19 amino acids. The trim removed 2 bases at V and 2 bases at J, leaving 14 bases unmatched. The CDR3 DNA reads TGTGCCTGGAGTTTAGCCGGGACAGGGGGAGATCGGGGCAATCAGCCCCAGCATTTT. As protein: CAWSLAGTGGDRGNQPQHF.

V and J are TRBV7-2 and TRBJ1-1; 9 nucleotides align to TRBD1. The V gene's germline CDR1 is SGHTA and CDR2 FQGNSA. This CDR3 has 15 amino acids. V was pared by 5 bases and J by 4 bases, with 8 bases of the junction left unmatched. CDR3 in DNA: TGTGCCAGCAGCCCTGGGACAGGGTACCGCACTGAAGCTTTCTTT. Protein product: CASSPGTGYRTEAFF.

The chain employs TRBV9 and TRBJ1-1; 7 positions match TRBD1. This CDR3 contains 14 residues. Germline values: CDR1 SGDLS, CDR2 YYNGEE. J lost 5 bases, V lost 4 bases, and 8 bases had no gene match. The CDR3: CASSFGTESTEAFF. CDR3 nucleotide sequence: TGTGCCAGCAGCTTCGGGACAGAGAGTACTGAAGCTTTCTTT.

This clone was counted once. The chain carries TRBV6-5 and TRBJ2-7; 8 bases agree with TRBD2. In germline, CDR1 is MNHEY, CDR2 SVGAGI. This CDR3 is 16 amino acids long. The V segment lost 2 bases and the J segment 0 bases; nucleotides outside the gene matches: 6. CDR3 nucleotide sequence: TGTGCCAGCAGTTACCTTCTCAGCGGGGGCTCCTACGAGCAGTACTTC. Residues: CASSYLLSGGSYEQYF.

The J gene is TRBJ2-1, the V gene TRBV10-3, with D tentatively TRBD2 (6 bases). Looked up from germline, CDR1 is ENHRY and CDR2 is SYGVKD. This CDR3 is built from 12 residues. Deletions cut 2 bases from V and 9 bases from J, with 8 bases between. Written as DNA, the CDR3 is TGTGCCATCAGTGAGGCGGGGCTTGAGCAGTTCTTC. Translating it yields CAISEAGLEQFF.

The gene calls are TRBV19 and TRBJ2-7; 9 bases agree with TRBD1. The CDR3 is 14 residues long. Germline CDR1 reads LNHDA; CDR2 reads SQIVND (reference sequence). Unmatched junction bases numbered 6, after V lost 6 bases and J lost 3 bases. The chain's CDR3 is CASSLTGGYYEQYF. In DNA, the CDR3 is TGTGCCAGTAGCCTAACAGGGGGCTACTACGAGCAGTACTTC.

The V and J genes are TRBV6-6 and TRBJ1-3; D remains unclear. This CDR3 contains 14 residues. Trimming took off 6 bases at V and 1 base at J, with 10 bases between the two ends. The germline V gene has CDR1 MNHNY and CDR2 SVGAGI (reference sequence). The CDR3 DNA reads as TGTGCCAGCAGCCCCGACGGGTCTGGAAACACCATATATTTT. Amino acids: CASSPDGSGNTIYF.

The V call is TRBV9, the J call TRBJ1-1; D gene unclear. The CDR3 totals 14 residues. Looked up from germline, CDR1 is SGDLS and CDR2 is YYNGEE. V dropped 7 bases and J dropped 2 bases, with 15 bases sitting between them. In nucleotides, the CDR3 is TGTGCCAGCTCCCGGGATCAGATAAACACTGAAGCTTTCTTT. It translates to CASSRDQINTEAFF.

The chain carries TRBV5-1 and TRBJ2-1; D possibly corresponds to TRBD1 (6 bases). The CDR3 covers 16 residues. CDR1 is SGHRS, CDR2 YFSETQ, per germline. V was shortened by 5 bases and J by 1 base, with 16 bases between the two germline ends. CDR3 amino acids: CASSPAKTGSYNEQFF. In DNA, the CDR3 is TGCGCCAGCAGTCCCGCCAAGACAGGTTCCTACAATGAGCAGTTCTTC.

V gene TRBV2 combines with J gene TRBJ2-3, with 12 bases matching TRBD1. Germline CDR1 is SNHLY and CDR2 is FYNNEI. V lost 6 bases and J lost 10; bases outside the gene matches: 11. CDR3 length: 15 amino acids. The CDR3 sequence: CASSDRDRGPWAQYF. The CDR3 DNA reads as TGTGCCAGCAGCGACCGGGACAGGGGGCCCTGGGCGCAGTATTTT.

The rearrangement joins TRBV10-3 to TRBJ2-1; 8 bases map to TRBD2. The V gene end was trimmed by 2 bases and the J gene end by 5 bases; junction bases not matched to a gene: 8. Germline lookup yields CDR1 ENHRY and CDR2 SYGVKD. This CDR3 comprises 16 residues. CDR3 loop: CAISEGGGGSHNEQFF. Here the CDR3 DNA reads TGTGCCATCAGTGAGGGGGGCGGGGGGTCACACAATGAGCAGTTCTTC.

V is TRBV25-1 and J is TRBJ1-4; TRBD1 matches 7 bases. V lost 5 bases, J lost 3 bases, and 6 bases stayed unmatched. The CDR3 runs 15 residues. Per the germline V gene, CDR1 is MGHDK and CDR2 is SYGVNS. The CDR3 loop reads CASSSPGQSNEKLFF. CDR3 nucleotide sequence: TGTGCCAGCAGTTCCCCGGGACAGTCTAATGAAAAACTGTTTTTT.

This chain connects TRBV6-5 to TRBJ2-1; D might be TRBD2 (5 bases). V lost 2 bases, J lost 5 bases, and 13 bases lay in between. CDR1 MNHEY and CDR2 SVGAGI come from the germline V gene. This CDR3 spans 15 amino acids. CDR3 in DNA: TGTGCCAGCAGTTACGCCAGCGGTAGACACAATGAGCAGTTCTTC. It codes for CASSYASGRHNEQFF.

The chain has TRBV13 and TRBJ1-2, with TRBD1 as a possible D gene (6 bases). V shed 5 bases and J shed 5 bases, with 21 bases lying between them. This CDR3 has 16 residues. Germline V lookup: CDR1 PRHDT, CDR2 FYEKMQ (reference sequence). This CDR3 is CASSPTHLDRLYGYTF. CDR3 bases: TGTGCCAGCAGCCCCACTCACCTGGACAGATTGTATGGCTACACCTTC. Using reference TRBV13 and TRBJ1-2 for the parts outside the CDR3, the full variable domain is AAGVIQSPRHLIKEKRETATLKCYPIPRHDTVYWYQQGPGQDPQFLISFYEKMQSDKGSIPDRFSAQQFSDYHSELNMSSLELGDSALYFCASSPTHLDRLYGYTFGSGTRLTVV.

This chain links TRBV5-4 with TRBJ2-7, with D possibly TRBD2 on 5 matching bases. CDR1 SGHNT and CDR2 YYREEE come from the germline V gene (reference sequence). CDR3 length: 15 amino acids. V lost 0 bases and J lost 0, with 10 bases in between. The CDR3 spells CASSLGTGSSYEQYF. The DNA of the CDR3 is TGTGCCAGCAGCTTGGGGACGGGGAGCTCCTACGAGCAGTACTTC.

The chain couples TRBV7-9 to TRBJ1-2; D not certain. The germline V and J ends were trimmed by 0 bases and 4 bases, with 12 bases remaining between them. Germline V lookup: CDR1 SEHNR, CDR2 FQNEAQ (reference sequence). The CDR3 totals 15 residues. The DNA of the CDR3 is TGTGCCAGCAGCTTAGCAGCGGGGAGCTCCTATGGCTACACCTTC. Its translation: CASSLAAGSSYGYTF.

The count of this clone is one. V is TRBV6-5 and J is TRBJ2-5, with TRBD1 matching over 9 bases. The J call is uncertain, as TRBJ2-7 better fits the DNA end. Germline CDR1 and CDR2: MNHEY and SVGAGI. The CDR3 is 14 residues long. CDR3 amino acids: CASKHDRGVNEQYF. Written as DNA, the CDR3 is TGTGCCAGCAAACACGACAGGGGGGTTAACGAGCAGTACTTC.

This clone appeared a single time. The chain joins TRBV27 to TRBJ2-5; TRBD2 aligns across 7 bases. V was clipped by 3 bases and J by 0 bases; unmatched bases: 4. The CDR3 runs 15 residues. Germline CDR1 is MNHEY and CDR2 is SMNVEV (reference sequence). The CDR3 region has the DNA TGTGCCAGCAGTTTTACCGGGAGGAACCAAGAGACCCAGTACTTC. It translates to CASSFTGRNQETQYF.

DNA for the CDR3: TGTGCCAGCAGCCAAAAGAGTCTAGAGCAGTTCTTC. This codes for CASSQKSLEQFF. The chain has TRBV4-2 and TRBJ2-1; D is unresolved. V was clipped by 2 bases and J by 10 bases, with 9 bases between them. The CDR3 totals 12 residues. The germline gives CDR1 LGHNA, CDR2 YNFKEQ.

V is TRBV7-6 and J is TRBJ2-7; possibly TRBD1 for D (6 bases). Germline CDR1 is SGHVS and CDR2 is FNYEAQ. The CDR3 covers 14 residues. Trimming removed 2 bases at V and 1 base at J, with 9 bases between. CDR3 residues: CASSLSQGSYEQYF. The CDR3 coding sequence is TGTGCCAGCAGCTTAAGCCAGGGGTCCTACGAGCAGTACTTC. The variable domain in full, with the rest retrieved from reference TRBV7-6 and TRBJ2-7, is GAGVSQSPRYKVTKRGQDVALRCDPISGHVSLYWYRQALGQGPEFLTYFNYEAQQDKSGLPNDRFSAERPEGSISTLTIQRTEQRDSAMYRCASSLSQGSYEQYFGPGTRLTVT.

V and J are TRBV6-5 and TRBJ2-2, with TRBD1 as a possible D gene (5 bases). Germline CDR1 and CDR2: MNHEY and SVGAGI. The CDR3 extends over 13 amino acids. Trimming removed 7 bases from V and 3 bases from J, with 9 bases in between. The CDR3 here is CASMGRHTGELFF. The CDR3, as DNA: TGTGCCAGCATGGGGCGGCACACCGGGGAGCTGTTTTTT.

V usage is TRBV12-5 and J usage is TRBJ2-4, with D possibly being TRBD2 (5 bases). The V gene lost 4 bases and the J gene lost 2 bases, with 15 bases spanning the gap. Germline V gene lookup returns CDR1 LGHNT and CDR2 FRNRAP. The CDR3 sequence is 16 residues long. In DNA, the CDR3 is TGTGCTAGTGGTTCCTTCGGGGTCTTGACCAAAAACATTCAGTACTTC. As protein: CASGSFGVLTKNIQYF.

CDR3 coding DNA: TGCGCCAGCAGACTAGCAGAGACCCAGTACTTC. This sequence encodes CASRLAETQYF. The chain carries TRBV5-1 and TRBJ2-5, with D tentatively TRBD2 (6 bases). Deletions cut 5 bases from V and 4 bases from J, with 6 bases between. CDR1 and CDR2 (germline): SGHRS, YFSETQ. The CDR3 has 11 amino acids.